The sequence of this TCR beta chain was determined in a study of identical twins (TCRdb year 2016). In the study overall: To test whether fetal clonotypes persist, the study used deep sequencing on TCR alpha and beta repertoires from monozygotic twins, unrelated adults of various ages, and cord blood. To rule out contamination, the twin experiments were replicated at different times with different library preparation protocols.

Only healthy Caucasian donors were included. Three pairs of female monozygotic twins, all aged roughly 18 to 30 years, made up the twin cohort. Positive isolation kits from Invitrogen were used to isolate the CD4+ and CD8+ T cell populations. The library was made by 5' RACE. Sequenced on an Illumina HiSeq 2000. Template switching introduced a universal primer binding site; the final cDNA contained a unique molecular identifier, enabling accurate counting of TCR cDNA molecules. Specific primers in the conserved constant-segment region were used to synthesize first-strand cDNA for the TCR alpha and beta chains. To control for contamination, each cDNA library was double barcoded with a SMART-Mk sample barcode plus Illumina barcodes. TruSeq adapter sequences, together with Illumina sample barcodes, were added in two successive PCR steps. TCR alpha and beta cDNA libraries were sequenced on the Illumina HiSeq platform with custom primers. Concerning the study's data processing: Raw reads were processed with MiGEC to extract unique molecular identifiers, and MiXCR was used to determine CDR3 positions. Recombination models were inferred per individual with the repgenHMM and IGoR tools using an EM algorithm. Shared clonotypes were analyzed with the tcR package in R, and sharing was normalized by the product of cloneset sizes. To study raw recombination without the effects of thymic and clonal selection, out-of-frame nonproductive sequences were analyzed. Using fastp trimming at Q25 and MiXCR clonotype assembly, TCRdb reanalyzed the public sequencing data and kept in-frame beta chains. Each entry is one CDR3 protein sequence, shown with its most common DNA and genes. The V and J calls follow TCRdb's processing rather than the paper's. This sample lists 540,000 or so distinct CDR3 sequences; more than 20% were detected once. The biggest ten clones account for more than 0.4% of the sample.

Study-level results and caveats: Invariant T cells such as MAIT and iNKT could partly confound zero-insertion analyses, although diverse VJ usage argued against such confounding for most clonotypes. Because the same donors could not be followed over many years, conclusions were based on cross-sectional statistical analysis. Excess twin sharing in beta out-of-frame sequences was weaker because fewer shared sequences lowered the signal-to-noise ratio. In monozygotic twins, recombination models systematically underestimated out-of-frame TCR alpha sharing, but the models matched the sharing seen between unrelated individuals. Fewer insertions were carried by abundant cord blood beta clonotypes, a similar but weaker trend appeared in young adult naive repertoires, and no such trend appeared in memory repertoires. Compared with coincidental sharing between unrelated individuals, out-of-frame TCR alpha sequences shared between twins showed an excess of sequences with low generation probability.

Taken from cysteine to phenylalanine, the CDR3 has 15 residues. Only the CDR3 DNA is retained, 45 bases long and in frame from the first base. CDR1 and CDR2, per the germline V gene (reference sequence), are LNHNV and YYDKDF. The germline V and J ends show losses of 5 bases and 5 bases respectively, and no gene match explains 8 bases of the junction. Of note for this clonotype: Its antigen has not been determined. Per-base qualities were not stored, and no clone one base away is much larger.

These data also formed part of another study, on yellow fever vaccine responses in identical twins. The second paper further reports: The T cell response to vaccination in identical twins was reported by the authors to appear partly convergent and partly personalized. Focusing on identical twins, the study followed the T cell clones that responded to the vaccine, and did so with precision.

The source material was CD4+ T cells sorted from blood. The TCR was taken from a woman between 18 and 30 years old in good health. The chain is assembled from TRBV15 and TRBJ2-2, with 7 bases aligning to TRBD1. The CDR3 has the sequence CATSHRQGRTGELFF. In nucleotides, the sequence is TGTGCCACCAGCCACCGACAGGGCAGGACCGGGGAGCTGTTTTTT.